The TCR beta chain described here comes from a study of blood T cell repertoires in COVID-19. The assay was immunoSEQ multiplex PCR, and TCRdb's table has in-frame clones only and misses some. The profile shows 200,000 or so clones, about nine tenths of them singletons. A remark on this clone: Its ends do not fully match the called genes, so a read error is possible.

Resolution of symptoms, clearance, or two negative PCRs was present in recovered Cohort 3 donors. This CDR3 comprises 14 residues. Per germline, CDR1 SGHDT and CDR2 YYEEEE. The chain links TRBV5-6 to TRBJ1-5, with TRBD1 matching 8 bases. Sequences were obtained from PBMCs or T cells enriched from blood (not recorded which). The source of this sequence is a woman in her thirties who had recovered from COVID-19. CDR3 DNA sequence: TGTGCCAGCAGCTCTGACAGGGGCAAACAGCCCCAGCATTTT. This codes for CASSSDRGKQPQHF.